This T cell receptor beta chain comes out of a study of cytomegalovirus exposure and HLA in healthy donors. Study findings and constraints: A list of 150 or so TCR beta chains associated with cytomegalovirus was given. Analyses of presence/absence relied on an assumption of roughly uniform sequencing depth across donors.

Per the germline V gene, CDR1 is KGHSY and CDR2 is FQNENV. The CDR3 runs to 13 residues. V was pared by 2 bases and J by 0 bases, with 4 bases between. Researchers ran the PCR with 60 Vbeta and 13 Jbeta primers. Using immunoSEQ multiplex PCR, the repertoire was profiled, and TCRdb retains in-frame clones only, with some absent. The table records about 150,000 clones, less than 10% of them present only once. A word on this clone: Its antigen is still unknown.

Source material: PBMCs. The chain links TRBV16 to TRBJ2-5; the D is unclear. The TCR was taken from a man in his forties or fifties in good health and CMV-seronegative. In DNA form, the CDR3 reads TGTGCCAGCAGCCAACAGTACCAAGAGACCCAGTACTTC. This gives the protein CASSQQYQETQYF.